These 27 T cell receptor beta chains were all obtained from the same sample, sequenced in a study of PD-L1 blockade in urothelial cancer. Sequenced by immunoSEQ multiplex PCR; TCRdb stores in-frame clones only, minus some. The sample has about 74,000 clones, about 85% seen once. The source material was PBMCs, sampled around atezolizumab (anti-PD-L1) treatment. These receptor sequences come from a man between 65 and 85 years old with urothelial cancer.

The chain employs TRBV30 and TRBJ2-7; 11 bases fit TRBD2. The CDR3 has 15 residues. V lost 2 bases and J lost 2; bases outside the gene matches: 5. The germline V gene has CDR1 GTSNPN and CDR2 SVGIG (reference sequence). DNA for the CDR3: TGTGCCTGGAGTATCTTAGCGGGAGGGCCCTACGAGCAGTACTTC. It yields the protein CAWSILAGGPYEQYF.

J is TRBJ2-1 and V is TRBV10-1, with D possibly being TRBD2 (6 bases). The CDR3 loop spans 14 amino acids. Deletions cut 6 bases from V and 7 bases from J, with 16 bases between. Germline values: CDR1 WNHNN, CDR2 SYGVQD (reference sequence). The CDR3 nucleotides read TGCGCCAGCAGCCCCCTCGGAGGGAAGAATGAGCAGTTCTTC. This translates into CASSPLGGKNEQFF.

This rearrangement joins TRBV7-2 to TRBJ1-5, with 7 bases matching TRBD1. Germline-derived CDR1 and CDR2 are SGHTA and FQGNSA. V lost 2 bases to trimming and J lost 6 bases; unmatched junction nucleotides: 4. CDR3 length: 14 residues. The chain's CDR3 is CASSLQGGPQPQHF. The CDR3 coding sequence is TGTGCCAGCAGCTTACAGGGGGGACCTCAGCCCCAGCATTTT.

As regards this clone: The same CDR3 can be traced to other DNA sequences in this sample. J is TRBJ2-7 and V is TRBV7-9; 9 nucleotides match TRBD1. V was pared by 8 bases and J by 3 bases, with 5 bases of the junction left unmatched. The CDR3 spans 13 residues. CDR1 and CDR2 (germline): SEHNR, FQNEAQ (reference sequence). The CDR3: CASSGTGYYEQYF. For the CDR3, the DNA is TGTGCCAGCTCAGGGACAGGGTACTACGAGCAGTACTTC.

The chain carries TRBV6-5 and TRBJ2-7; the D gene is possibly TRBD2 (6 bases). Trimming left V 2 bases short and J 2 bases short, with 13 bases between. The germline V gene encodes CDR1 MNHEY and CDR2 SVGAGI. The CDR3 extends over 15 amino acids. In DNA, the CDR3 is TGTGCCAGCAGTTACGGCATGGGAGGAACCTACGAGCAGTACTTC. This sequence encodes CASSYGMGGTYEQYF.

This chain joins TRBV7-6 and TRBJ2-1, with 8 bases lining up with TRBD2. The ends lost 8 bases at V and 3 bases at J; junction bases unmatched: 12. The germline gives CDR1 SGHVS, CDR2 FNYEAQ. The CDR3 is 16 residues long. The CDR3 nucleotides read TGTGCCAGCGCCCCACTGGCGGGAGGTTACTACAATGAGCAGTTCTTC. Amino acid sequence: CASAPLAGGYYNEQFF.

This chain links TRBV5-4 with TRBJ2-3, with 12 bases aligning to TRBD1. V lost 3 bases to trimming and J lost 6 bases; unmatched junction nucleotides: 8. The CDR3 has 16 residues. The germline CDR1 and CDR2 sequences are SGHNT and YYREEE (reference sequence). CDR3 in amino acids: CASSSGDRGLLDTQYF. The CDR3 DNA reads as TGTGCCAGCAGCTCAGGGGACAGGGGGCTGTTGGATACGCAGTATTTT.

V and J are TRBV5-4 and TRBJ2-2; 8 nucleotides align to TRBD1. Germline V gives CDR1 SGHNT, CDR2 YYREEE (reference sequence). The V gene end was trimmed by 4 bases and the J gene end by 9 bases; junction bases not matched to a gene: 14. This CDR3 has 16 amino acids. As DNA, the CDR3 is TGTGCCAGCAGCCATACCCCGAGGACAGGGTTTCGGGAGCTGTTTTTT. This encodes CASSHTPRTGFRELFF.

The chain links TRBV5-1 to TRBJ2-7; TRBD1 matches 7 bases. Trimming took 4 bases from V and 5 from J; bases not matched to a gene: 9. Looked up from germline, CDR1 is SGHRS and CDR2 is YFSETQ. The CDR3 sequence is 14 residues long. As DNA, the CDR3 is TGCGCCAGCAGCATACAGGGGACGGAAAACGAGCAGTACTTC. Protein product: CASSIQGTENEQYF.

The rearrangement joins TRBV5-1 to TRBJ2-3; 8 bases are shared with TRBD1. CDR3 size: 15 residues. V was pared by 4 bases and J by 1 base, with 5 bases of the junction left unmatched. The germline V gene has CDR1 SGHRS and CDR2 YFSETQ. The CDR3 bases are TGCGCCAGCAGCGCAGGACAGGGCCGCACAGATACGCAGTATTTT. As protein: CASSAGQGRTDTQYF.

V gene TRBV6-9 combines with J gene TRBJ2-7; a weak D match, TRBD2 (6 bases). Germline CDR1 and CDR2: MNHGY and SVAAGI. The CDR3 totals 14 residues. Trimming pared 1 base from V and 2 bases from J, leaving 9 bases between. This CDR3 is CASSYWGVPYEQYF. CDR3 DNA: TGTGCCAGCAGTTATTGGGGGGTCCCCTACGAGCAGTACTTC.

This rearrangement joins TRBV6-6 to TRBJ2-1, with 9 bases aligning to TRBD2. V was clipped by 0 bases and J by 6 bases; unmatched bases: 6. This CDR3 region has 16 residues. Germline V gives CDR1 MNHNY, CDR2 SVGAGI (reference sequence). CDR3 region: CASSYSGGRAPNEQFF. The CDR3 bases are TGTGCCAGCAGTTACTCTGGCGGGAGGGCCCCCAATGAGCAGTTCTTC.

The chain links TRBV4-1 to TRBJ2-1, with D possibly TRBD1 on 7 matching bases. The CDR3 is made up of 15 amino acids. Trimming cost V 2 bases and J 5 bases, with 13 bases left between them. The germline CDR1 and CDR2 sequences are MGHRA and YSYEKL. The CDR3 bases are TGCGCCAGCAGCCAAAACAGGGGAGGAGACAATGAGCAGTTCTTC. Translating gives CASSQNRGGDNEQFF.

The CDR3 loop reads CASSQDGVMETQYF. DNA for the CDR3: TGTGCCAGCAGCCAGGACGGGGTGATGGAGACCCAGTACTTC. This sequence joins TRBV6-1 and TRBJ2-5; D possibly corresponds to TRBD2 (5 bases). Germline loops: CDR1 MNHNS, CDR2 SASEGT. The ends were cut back, 6 bases at V and 5 bases at J, with 16 bases in the middle. The CDR3 is 14 residues long.

CDR3 coding DNA: TGTGCCAGCAGTGAGACAGGGACCCAGACCCAGTACTTC. Protein sequence: CASSETGTQTQYF. This chain joins TRBV6-5 and TRBJ2-5, with 7 bases lining up with TRBD1. The V gene's germline CDR1 is MNHEY and CDR2 SVGAGI. There are 13 residues in the CDR3. J was trimmed by 6 bases and V by 5 bases; bases with no gene match: 6.

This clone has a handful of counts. The CDR3 DNA follows: TGTGCCAGCAGTCAATACAATGAGCAGTTCTTC. Protein: CASSQYNEQFF. The chain recombines TRBV28 with TRBJ2-1, with D unresolved. Between the trimmed V and J ends, which lost 5 bases and 4 bases, there was a span of 3 bases. The CDR3 totals 11 residues. Per germline, CDR1 MDHEN and CDR2 SYDVKM.

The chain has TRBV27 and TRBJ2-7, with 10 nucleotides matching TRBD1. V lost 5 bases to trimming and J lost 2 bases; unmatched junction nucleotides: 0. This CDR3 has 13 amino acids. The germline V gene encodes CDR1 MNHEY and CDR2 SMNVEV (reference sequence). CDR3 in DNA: TGTGCCAGCAGTGGGACAGGGGCCTACGAGCAGTACTTC. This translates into CASSGTGAYEQYF.

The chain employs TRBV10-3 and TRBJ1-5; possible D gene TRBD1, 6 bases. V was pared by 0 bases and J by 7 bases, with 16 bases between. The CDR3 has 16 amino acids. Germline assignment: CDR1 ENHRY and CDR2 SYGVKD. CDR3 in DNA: TGTGCCATCAGTGAGTCGAACAGGGAAGGGCGGCAGCCCCAGCATTTT. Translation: CAISESNREGRQPQHF.

The CDR3 region is CSAPVGGVDYGYTF. The CDR3 bases are TGCAGCGCACCAGTGGGAGGGGTTGACTATGGCTACACCTTC. V and J are TRBV29-1 and TRBJ1-2; D may be TRBD1 (5 bases). Trimming took 7 bases from V and 3 from J, leaving 18 bases between them. This CDR3 is built from 14 residues. Looked up from germline, CDR1 is SQVTM and CDR2 is ANQGSEA.

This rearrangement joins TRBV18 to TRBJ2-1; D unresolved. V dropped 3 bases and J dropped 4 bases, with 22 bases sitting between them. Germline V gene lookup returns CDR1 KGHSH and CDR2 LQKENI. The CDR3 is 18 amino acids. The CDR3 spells CASSPESRLAPRYNEQFF. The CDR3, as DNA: TGTGCCAGCTCACCGGAGTCCCGCTTAGCCCCCCGTTACAATGAGCAGTTCTTC.

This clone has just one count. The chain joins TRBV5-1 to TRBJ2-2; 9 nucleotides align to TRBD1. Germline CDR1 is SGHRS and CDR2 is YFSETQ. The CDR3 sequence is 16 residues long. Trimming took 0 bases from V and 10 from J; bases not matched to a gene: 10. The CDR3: CASSLGTGATPVELFF. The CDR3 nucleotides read TGCGCCAGCAGCTTGGGGACAGGGGCCACCCCCGTGGAGCTGTTTTTT.

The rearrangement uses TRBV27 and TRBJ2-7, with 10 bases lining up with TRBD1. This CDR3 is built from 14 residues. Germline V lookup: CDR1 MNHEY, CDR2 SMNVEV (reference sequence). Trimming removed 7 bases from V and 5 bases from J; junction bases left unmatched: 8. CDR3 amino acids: CASNSPGTGDEQYF. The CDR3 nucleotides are TGTGCCAGCAACTCCCCCGGGACAGGGGACGAGCAGTACTTC.

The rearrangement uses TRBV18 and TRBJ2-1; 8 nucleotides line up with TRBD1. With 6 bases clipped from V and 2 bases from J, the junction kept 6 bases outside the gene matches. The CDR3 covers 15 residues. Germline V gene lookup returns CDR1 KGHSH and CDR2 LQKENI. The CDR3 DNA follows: TGTGCCAGCTCCCCCGACAGGGGAACCTACAATGAGCAGTTCTTC. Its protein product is CASSPDRGTYNEQFF. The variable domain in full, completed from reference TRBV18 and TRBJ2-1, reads NAGVMQNPRHLVRRRGQEARLRCSPMKGHSHVYWYRQLPEEGLKFMVYLQKENIIDESGMPKERFSAEFPKEGPSILRIQQVVRGDSAAYFCASSPDRGTYNEQFFGPGTRLTVL.

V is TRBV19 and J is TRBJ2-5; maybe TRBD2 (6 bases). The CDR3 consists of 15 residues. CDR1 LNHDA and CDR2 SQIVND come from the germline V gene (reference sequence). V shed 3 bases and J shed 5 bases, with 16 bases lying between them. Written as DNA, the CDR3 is TGTGCCAGTAGTATCCGGCCGGGAGTGTGGGAGACCCAGTACTTC. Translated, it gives CASSIRPGVWETQYF.

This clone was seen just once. Written as DNA, the CDR3 is TGTGCCAGCAGCTCCTCGAGTAAGGGGCAAGAGCAGTACTTC. Protein sequence: CASSSSSKGQEQYF. This chain uses TRBV13 with TRBJ2-7; D possibly corresponds to TRBD1 (5 bases). The CDR3 length is 14 residues. Germline V lookup: CDR1 PRHDT, CDR2 FYEKMQ (reference sequence). The V and J ends lost 4 bases and 7 bases respectively, with 17 bases between them.

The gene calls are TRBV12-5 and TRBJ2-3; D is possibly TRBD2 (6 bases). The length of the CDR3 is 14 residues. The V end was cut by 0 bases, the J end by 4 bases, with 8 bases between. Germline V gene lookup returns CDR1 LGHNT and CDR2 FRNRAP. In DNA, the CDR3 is TGTGCTAGTGGTTTGGTATGGAGGGCAGATACGCAGTATTTT. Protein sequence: CASGLVWRADTQYF.

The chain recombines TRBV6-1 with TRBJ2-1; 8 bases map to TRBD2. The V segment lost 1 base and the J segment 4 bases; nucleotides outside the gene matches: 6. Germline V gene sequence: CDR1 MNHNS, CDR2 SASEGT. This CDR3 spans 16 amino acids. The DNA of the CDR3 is TGTGCCAGCAGTGAAGACGTAGCGGGATTTTACAATGAGCAGTTCTTC. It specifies CASSEDVAGFYNEQFF.